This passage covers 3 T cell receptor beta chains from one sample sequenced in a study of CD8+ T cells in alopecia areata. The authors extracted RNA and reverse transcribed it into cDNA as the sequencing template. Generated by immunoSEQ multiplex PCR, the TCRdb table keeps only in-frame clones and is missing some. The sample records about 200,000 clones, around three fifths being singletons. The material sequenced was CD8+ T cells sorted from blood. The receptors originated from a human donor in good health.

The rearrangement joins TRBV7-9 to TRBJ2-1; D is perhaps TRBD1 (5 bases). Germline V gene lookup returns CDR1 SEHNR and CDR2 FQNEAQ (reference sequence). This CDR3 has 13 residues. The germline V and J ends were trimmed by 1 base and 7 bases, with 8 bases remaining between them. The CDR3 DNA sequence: TGTGCCAGCAGCTTAGAGGGGCTAAATGAGCAGTTCTTC. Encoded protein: CASSLEGLNEQFF.

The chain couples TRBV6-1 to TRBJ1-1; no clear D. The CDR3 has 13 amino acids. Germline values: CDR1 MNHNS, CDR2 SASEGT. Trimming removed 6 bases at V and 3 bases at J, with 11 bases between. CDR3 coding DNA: TGTGCCAGCAGACTTAGGACCCACACTGAAGCTTTCTTT. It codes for CASRLRTHTEAFF.

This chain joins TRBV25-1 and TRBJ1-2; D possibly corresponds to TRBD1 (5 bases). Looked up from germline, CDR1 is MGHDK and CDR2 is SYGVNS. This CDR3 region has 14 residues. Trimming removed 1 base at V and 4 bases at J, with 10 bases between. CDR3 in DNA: TGTGCCAGCAGTGAATGGGGGGATAGCTATGGCTACACCTTC. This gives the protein CASSEWGDSYGYTF.